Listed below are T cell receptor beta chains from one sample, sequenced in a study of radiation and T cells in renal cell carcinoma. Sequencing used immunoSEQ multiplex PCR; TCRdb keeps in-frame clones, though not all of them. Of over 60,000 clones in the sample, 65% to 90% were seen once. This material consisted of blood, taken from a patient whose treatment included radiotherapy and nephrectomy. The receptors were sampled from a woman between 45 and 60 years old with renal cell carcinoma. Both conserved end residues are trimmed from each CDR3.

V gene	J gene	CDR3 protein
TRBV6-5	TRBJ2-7	ASSPGDAGSYEQY
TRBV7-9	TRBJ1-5	ASSPDGYSNQPQH
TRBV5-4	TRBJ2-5	ASSTDRGETQY
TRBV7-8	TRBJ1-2	ASSLAESTPASLRGYT
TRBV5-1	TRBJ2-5	ASSLDPGDQETQY
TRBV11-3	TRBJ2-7	ASSSGGSYEQY
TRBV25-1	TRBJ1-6	ASSDTNSPLH
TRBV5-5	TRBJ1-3	ASSLRAGNLGFGNTIY
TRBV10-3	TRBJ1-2	AISEGDYGYT
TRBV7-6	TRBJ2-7	ASSPETGSLRGEQY